These 16 T cell receptor beta chains originate from one sample sequenced in a study of CD8 T cells in Susac syndrome (dated by TCRdb to between 2018 and 2021). The protocol used for the library was the immunoSEQ multiplex PCR assay. RNA was extracted using the RNeasy kit, and about 0.45 to 1 microgram was reverse transcribed with random hexamers. TCRdb cleaned the public reads at Q25 with fastp, built clones with MiXCR and kept in-frame beta chains. Records with the same CDR3 protein are collapsed into one entry carrying the most frequent genes and DNA. The table for this sample lists about 150,000 distinct CDR3 sequences; 80% to 95% of them were counted only once. The top ten clones comprise roughly 0.097% of the sample. The sequenced sample consisted of CD4+ T cells from PBMCs. The receptors were gathered from a human donor with multiple sclerosis.

The chain combines TRBV4-1 with TRBJ2-7; the D gene is possibly TRBD1 (6 bases). Per germline, CDR1 MGHRA and CDR2 YSYEKL. The CDR3 consists of 13 residues. V dropped 0 bases and J dropped 11 bases, with 14 bases sitting between them. The CDR3 spells CASSQDQGLIEYF. The CDR3 DNA is TGCGCCAGCAGCCAAGACCAGGGGCTAATTGAGTACTTC.

This chain joins TRBV5-4 and TRBJ1-1; 7 bases align to TRBD1. This CDR3 comprises 16 residues. The trim removed 5 bases at V and 2 bases at J, leaving 12 bases unmatched. The V gene's germline CDR1 is SGHNT and CDR2 YYREEE (reference sequence). This chain's CDR3 is CASRQKQGSGNTEAFF. The CDR3 DNA reads as TGTGCCAGCAGACAGAAACAGGGGTCCGGAAACACTGAAGCTTTCTTT.

The CDR3 DNA reads as TGCGCCAGCAGCCCGGGACACAGCTATGGCTACACCTTC. Its protein is CASSPGHSYGYTF. This chain links TRBV5-1 with TRBJ1-2; D is perhaps TRBD1 (6 bases). The CDR3 sequence is 13 residues long. V dropped 4 bases and J dropped 4 bases, with 11 bases sitting between them. Germline CDR1 reads SGHRS; CDR2 reads YFSETQ.

The chain joins TRBV6-1 to TRBJ2-2; no clear D gene. Trimming took off 3 bases at V and 9 bases at J, with 11 bases between the two ends. Germline V gene sequence: CDR1 MNHNS, CDR2 SASEGT. The CDR3 sequence is 13 residues long. CDR3 nucleotides: TGTGCCAGCAGTGACCCGAAAATCAGGGAGCTGTTTTTT. Encoded protein: CASSDPKIRELFF.

As for this clonotype: A read error is likely, as this CDR3 ends without the conserved phenylalanine or tryptophan. V gene TRBV6-5 combines with J gene TRBJ1-5; 8 nucleotides match TRBD1. The junction had 7 bases not matched to a gene; V was cut back by 5 bases and J by 4 bases. Germline V gene data show CDR1 as MNHEY and CDR2 as SVGAGI. The CDR3 has 15 residues. Here the CDR3 DNA reads TGTGCCAGCAGTCGGACAGGGATGGGAAATCAGCCCCAGCATCTT. Translation: CASSRTGMGNQPQHL.

The chain is built from TRBV15 and TRBJ2-2; maybe TRBD1 (5 bases). Trimming took 0 bases from V and 6 from J, leaving 11 bases between them. The CDR3 contains 15 residues. The germline V gene encodes CDR1 LNHNV and CDR2 YYDKDF (reference sequence). The CDR3 nucleotides are TGTGCCACCAGCAGAGACAGGGTTGTCGCCGGGGAGCTGTTTTTT. Protein: CATSRDRVVAGELFF.

The CDR3 DNA follows: TGTGCCAGCAGCTTAAACGCGGGAGTTGGCGAGCAGTACTTC. It specifies CASSLNAGVGEQYF. The J gene is TRBJ2-7, the V gene TRBV7-7, with 7 bases fitting TRBD2. V lost 2 bases and J lost 6; bases outside the gene matches: 7. The CDR3 has 14 amino acids. The germline V gene has CDR1 SSHAT and CDR2 FNYEAQ (reference sequence).

The chain couples TRBV6-2 or TRBV6-3 to TRBJ2-2, with D unclear. With 6 bases removed from V and 6 bases from J, the gap between germline ends came to 11 bases. The CDR3 length is 13 residues. Germline V gives CDR1 MNHEY, CDR2 SVGEGT. DNA for the CDR3: TGTGCCAGCAGGACGCAGAGGCCCGGGGAGCTGTTTTTT. It codes for CASRTQRPGELFF.

The chain carries TRBV7-2 and TRBJ2-7, with D possibly TRBD1 on 7 matching bases. With 7 bases removed from V and 2 bases from J, the gap between germline ends came to 21 bases. Looked up from germline, CDR1 is SGHTA and CDR2 is FQGNSA. The CDR3 is 16 residues long. CDR3 coding DNA: TGTGCCAGCACCCAAAGGCCAGGGGGGCAGGCCTACGAGCAGTACTTC. Translated: CASTQRPGGQAYEQYF. The variable domain in full, with the rest retrieved from reference TRBV7-2 and TRBJ2-7, is GAGVSQSPSNKVTEKGKDVELRCDPISGHTALYWYRQSLGQGLEFLIYFQGNSAPDKSGLPSDRFSAERTGGSVSTLTIQRTQQEDSAVYLCASTQRPGGQAYEQYFGPGTRLTVT.

The rearrangement joins TRBV6-5 to TRBJ1-4, with a possible D match to TRBD1 (6 bases). V lost 2 bases, J lost 5 bases, and 12 bases lay in between. The CDR3 has 15 amino acids. Germline V CDR1 and CDR2: MNHEY, SVGAGI. The DNA of the CDR3 is TGTGCCAGCAGTTACATGGACAGAGAGAATGAAAAACTGTTTTTT. This translates into CASSYMDRENEKLFF.

CDR3 protein: CASSLTPGANVLTF. CDR3 coding DNA: TGCGCCAGCAGCTTAACTCCTGGGGCCAACGTCCTGACTTTC. J is TRBJ2-6 and V is TRBV5-1, with no clear D. The germline gives CDR1 SGHRS, CDR2 YFSETQ. Trimming took 2 bases from V and 2 from J, leaving 5 bases between them. This CDR3 has 14 amino acids.

J is TRBJ2-7 and V is TRBV11-2; D unresolved. Germline V CDR1 and CDR2: SGHAT, FQNNGV. CDR3 length: 13 amino acids. The V end lost 4 bases, the J end lost 6 bases, and 13 bases lay between the germline ends. The CDR3 coding sequence is TGTGCCAGCAGCTACGAGTCTAGGGCCGAGCAGTACTTC. Translation: CASSYESRAEQYF.

This chain uses TRBV18 with TRBJ2-1; 7 nucleotides agree with TRBD1. Germline V gives CDR1 KGHSH, CDR2 LQKENI. The CDR3 has 17 amino acids. V shed 3 bases, J shed 0 bases, and the junction held 8 bases outside the gene matches. CDR3 residues: CASSPLTGLSSYNEQFF. The CDR3 nucleotides are TGTGCCAGCTCACCTCTGACAGGGCTTAGCTCCTACAATGAGCAGTTCTTC. Looking up the rest from reference TRBV18 and TRBJ2-1 gives the full variable domain: NAGVMQNPRHLVRRRGQEARLRCSPMKGHSHVYWYRQLPEEGLKFMVYLQKENIIDESGMPKERFSAEFPKEGPSILRIQQVVRGDSAAYFCASSPLTGLSSYNEQFFGPGTRLTVL.

This clonotype has a single count. The V call is TRBV19, the J call TRBJ2-1; 10 bases map to TRBD2. The CDR3 loop spans 17 amino acids. Germline CDR1 is LNHDA and CDR2 is SQIVND (reference sequence). J gave up 1 base and V 3 bases, and 6 bases lay outside the gene matches. CDR3 sequence: CASSIAFSGRSYNEQFF. As DNA, the CDR3 is TGTGCCAGTAGTATCGCCTTTAGCGGGAGGTCCTACAATGAGCAGTTCTTC.

The rearrangement uses TRBV18 and TRBJ2-5, with 8 positions matching TRBD1. The CDR3 is 16 amino acids. V shed 3 bases, J shed 5 bases, and the junction held 11 bases outside the gene matches. The germline V gene has CDR1 KGHSH and CDR2 LQKENI. CDR3 in amino acids: CASSPFDQGAGETQYF. The CDR3 bases are TGTGCCAGCTCACCTTTCGATCAGGGGGCCGGTGAGACCCAGTACTTC.

The rearrangement links TRBV29-1 to TRBJ1-1; TRBD1 aligns across 9 bases. Per germline, CDR1 SQVTM and CDR2 ANQGSEA. The CDR3 is 14 amino acids. J gave up 1 base and V 7 bases, and 7 bases lay outside the gene matches. In DNA, the CDR3 is TGCAGCGGCGGGACAGGGCACCCGAACACTGAAGCTTTCTTT. Its protein is CSGGTGHPNTEAFF.